The rows below give T cell receptor beta chains drawn from one sample of a study of T cells after yellow fever vaccination. MiXCR was run by TCRdb on the 5' RACE reads, yielding one entry per CDR3 protein. The data hold about 300,000 distinct CDR3 sequences, with 6.8% observed a single time. Sequenced here: PBMCs, sampled about 49 days after the first yellow fever vaccination. All receptors come from a young man who received the YFV17D yellow fever vaccine. Each CDR3 is given with its conserved first and last residue. A D gene is named only where the DNA matches it firmly. Clone size, where shown, is once, few, many, or a class for clones that have expanded.

>TRBV4-3|.|.|TRBJ2-7
CASSQSPDGTYEQYF
TGCGCCAGCAGCCAATCGCCCGACGGAACCTACGAGCAGTACTTC
>TRBV4-2|few|TRBD2|TRBJ2-2
CASSQVWTGGPGTGELFF
TGTGCCAGCAGCCAAGTTTGGACGGGGGGGCCTGGCACCGGGGAGCTGTTTTTT
>TRBV20-1|few|.|TRBJ1-6
CSAPFEDSPLHF
TGCAGTGCCCCGTTTGAGGACTCACCCCTCCACTTT
>TRBV6-6|many|.|TRBJ2-7
CATFAGLYEQYF
TGTGCCACCTTCGCGGGCCTCTACGAGCAGTACTTC
>TRBV5-4|many|TRBD2|TRBJ2-1
CASSSILADEQFF
TGTGCCAGCAGCTCCATACTAGCGGATGAGCAGTTCTTC
>TRBV6-1|few|.|TRBJ1-1
CASRRTGGGTEAFF
TGTGCCAGCAGGCGAACAGGAGGAGGGACTGAAGCTTTCTTT
>TRBV20-1|.|TRBD1|TRBJ1-2
CCARLGTGSFPYGYTF
TGCTGTGCCCGATTGGGGACAGGGAGCTTCCCCTATGGCTACACCTTC
>TRBV5-1|many|TRBD2|TRBJ2-5
CASSLPLAGIQETQYF
TGCGCCAGCAGCTTGCCCCTAGCGGGGATCCAAGAGACCCAGTACTTC
>TRBV2|few|TRBD1|TRBJ2-4
CASSGGRGAKNIQYF
TGTGCCAGCAGTGGGGGCAGGGGGGCCAAAAACATTCAGTACTTC
>TRBV7-8|few|TRBD2|TRBJ2-3
CASSLGVAGADTQYF
TGTGCCAGCAGCTTAGGGGTAGCGGGCGCAGATACGCAGTATTTT
>TRBV5-8|few|.|TRBJ1-5
CASSLGTGLWNQPQHF
TGTGCCAGCAGCTTGGGTACTGGGCTGTGGAATCAGCCCCAGCATTTT
>TRBV6-5|many|.|TRBJ2-1
CASSYMGEQFF
TGTGCCAGCAGTTATATGGGCGAGCAGTTCTTC
>TRBV6-2/TRBV6-3|.|.|TRBJ1-1
CASRNQPAEAFF
TGTGCCAGCAGGAACCAACCCGCTGAAGCTTTCTTT
>TRBV5-1|.|.|TRBJ2-6
CASSTRMGASSGANVLTF
TGCGCCAGCAGCACCCGGATGGGCGCCAGCTCTGGGGCCAACGTCCTGACTTTC
>TRBV25-1|few|.|TRBJ2-2
CASSERDGYTGELFF
TGTGCCAGCAGTGAAAGGGACGGATACACCGGGGAGCTGTTTTTT
>TRBV3-1|.|.|TRBJ2-4
CASSQSATGPFPKNIQYF
TGTGCCAGCAGCCAATCTGCGACAGGCCCCTTCCCCAAAAACATTCAGTACTTC
>TRBV4-2|many|TRBD2|TRBJ2-1
CASSQVGTSGGNEQFF
TGTGCCAGCAGCCAAGTAGGGACTAGCGGGGGAAATGAGCAGTTCTTC
>TRBV7-9|few|.|TRBJ2-3
CASSSLKGGSTDTQYF
TGTGCCAGCAGCTCCCTAAAAGGGGGGAGCACAGATACGCAGTATTTT
>TRBV20-1|.|.|TRBJ1-1
CSAREVLRDHTEAFF
TGCAGTGCTAGAGAAGTACTGCGGGATCACACTGAAGCTTTCTTT
>TRBV20-1|.|TRBD1|TRBJ2-5
CSASTGGRKTQYF
TGCAGTGCTTCTACAGGGGGGCGGAAGACCCAGTACTTC
>TRBV14|.|.|TRBJ2-1
CASSPLQGLRVYNEQFF
TGTGCCAGCAGCCCCCTACAAGGGCTAAGGGTTTACAATGAGCAGTTCTTC
>TRBV6-5|few|.|TRBJ1-1
CASSYGLGGEAFF
TGTGCCAGCAGTTATGGGCTTGGGGGTGAAGCTTTCTTT
>TRBV5-1|.|.|TRBJ1-1
CASSLVNRGEAFF
TGCGCCAGCAGCTTGGTAAATAGGGGGGAAGCTTTCTTT
>TRBV20-1|.|.|TRBJ2-1
CSAPSGPTYNEQFF
TGCAGTGCACCGAGCGGACCTACCTACAATGAGCAGTTCTTC
>TRBV10-3|many|TRBD2|TRBJ2-3
CAMASGGALDTQYF
TGTGCCATGGCTAGCGGGGGGGCTCTAGATACGCAGTATTTT
>TRBV5-1|many|TRBD1|TRBJ1-1
CASSLVGGDEAFF
TGCGCCAGCAGCTTGGTAGGGGGCGATGAAGCTTTCTTT
>TRBV27|few|.|TRBJ1-6
CASGEREATLHF
TGTGCCAGCGGTGAAAGGGAGGCCACCCTCCACTTT
>TRBV13|few|.|TRBJ2-3
CASSSRGEGAPDTQYF
TGTGCCAGCAGCTCAAGGGGGGAGGGGGCGCCAGATACGCAGTATTTT
>TRBV3-1|few|TRBD2|TRBJ2-5
CASSQGTAGGRGETQYF
TGTGCCAGCAGCCAAGGAACAGCGGGGGGCCGAGGAGAGACCCAGTACTTC
>TRBV20-1|.|.|TRBJ2-1
CNARGILVNNEQFF
TGCAATGCTAGAGGTATTCTCGTTAATAATGAGCAGTTCTTC
>TRBV9|.|.|TRBJ1-4
CASSVQSEGEKLFF
TGTGCCAGCAGCGTTCAGTCGGAGGGTGAAAAACTGTTTTTT
>TRBV5-1|many|.|TRBJ1-1
CASSLADGSVTEAFF
TGCGCCAGCAGCTTGGCCGATGGTAGTGTCACTGAAGCTTTCTTT
>TRBV12-3/TRBV12-4|many|.|TRBJ1-6
CASSTQGNNSPLHF
TGTGCCAGCAGTACACAGGGAAATAATTCACCCCTCCACTTT
>TRBV6-1|.|.|TRBJ1-6
CASRWGTANSPLHF
TGTGCCAGCAGGTGGGGAACTGCGAATTCACCCCTCCACTTT
>TRBV7-9|few|.|TRBJ2-2
CASSLVSFSNTGELFF
TGTGCCAGCAGCTTAGTCAGCTTCTCGAACACCGGGGAGCTGTTTTTT
>TRBV7-9|many|.|TRBJ2-3
CASSPGARLTDTQYF
TGTGCCAGCAGCCCAGGAGCGAGGCTCACAGATACGCAGTATTTT
>TRBV19|many|.|TRBJ1-1
CASRIMGNTEAFF
TGTGCCAGCCGTATAATGGGGAACACTGAAGCTTTCTTT
>TRBV9|few|TRBD2|TRBJ2-2
CASSAVSGSTGELFF
TGTGCCAGCAGCGCCGTTAGCGGGAGCACCGGGGAGCTGTTTTTT
>TRBV18|.|.|TRBJ2-3
CASSPPNSRFVTDTQYF
TGTGCCAGCTCACCACCGAACTCTAGGTTCGTCACAGATACGCAGTATTTT
>TRBV12-3/TRBV12-4|.|TRBD1|TRBJ2-1
CASSPILGTGNNEQFF
TGTGCCAGCAGTCCAATCCTCGGGACAGGAAACAATGAGCAGTTCTTC
>TRBV7-7|few|.|TRBJ2-1
CASSPGGSGVSFYNEQFF
TGTGCCAGCAGCCCAGGGGGTAGCGGGGTTTCTTTTTACAATGAGCAGTTCTTC
>TRBV6-5|.|.|TRBJ2-1
CASSYSVGSYNEQFF
TGTGCCAGCAGTTACTCCGTGGGCAGCTACAATGAGCAGTTCTTC
>TRBV24-1|.|.|TRBJ1-2
CATSEDYGYTF
TGTGCCACCAGTGAGGACTATGGCTACACCTTC
>TRBV4-1|many|TRBD1|TRBJ1-2
CASSQEFREGTANYGYTF
TGCGCCAGCAGCCAAGAATTCCGTGAGGGGACAGCTAACTATGGCTACACCTTC
>TRBV11-2|few|.|TRBJ2-2
CASRGDSQERELFF
TGTGCCAGCAGGGGGGACTCCCAGGAGCGGGAGCTGTTTTTT
>TRBV15|few|.|TRBJ2-2
CATSTQGQKTGELFF
TGTGCCACCAGCACGCAGGGGCAGAAAACCGGGGAGCTGTTTTTT
>TRBV19|many|.|TRBJ2-5
CASSEAQETQYF
TGTGCCAGTAGTGAGGCTCAAGAGACCCAGTACTTC
>TRBV11-2|few|TRBD2|TRBJ2-4
CASSEGLAGVAKNIQYF
TGTGCCAGCAGCGAGGGGCTAGCGGGGGTAGCCAAAAACATTCAGTACTTC
>TRBV7-9|few|.|TRBJ2-7
CASSFLSREGGYEQYF
TGTGCCAGCAGTTTCCTCTCGAGGGAGGGGGGCTACGAGCAGTACTTC
>TRBV18|.|.|TRBJ2-3
CASSPNTLDTQYF
TGTGCCAGCTCACCAAATACCCTGGATACGCAGTATTTT
>TRBV29-1|.|TRBD2|TRBJ2-3
CSVEARQASGGAWDTQYF
TGCAGCGTTGAAGCCCGCCAGGCTAGCGGGGGGGCCTGGGATACGCAGTATTTT
>TRBV25-1|.|TRBD1|TRBJ2-5
CASSEWQTGIGETQYF
TGTGCCAGCAGTGAGTGGCAGACAGGGATAGGAGAGACCCAGTACTTC
>TRBV7-6|many|.|TRBJ2-1
CASSPEGGSYNEQFF
TGTGCCAGCAGCCCCGAGGGGGGCTCCTACAATGAGCAGTTCTTC